The clone carrying this T cell receptor beta chain was picked up many times. As yet, its antigen is unknown. Per germline, CDR1 SGHVS and CDR2 FNYEAQ. This CDR3 region has 12 residues. V was shortened by 2 bases and J by 7 bases, with 6 bases between the two germline ends. One entry per CDR3 protein, called by TCRdb with MiXCR from the 5' RACE reads. This table has about 400,000 distinct CDR3 sequences, about 6% appearing once. The data derive from a study of T cells after yellow fever vaccination. Study information: SMART-Seq v4 Ultra Low Input prepared the low-cell-number fractions. Notes on the study in general: Faster peaking, at day 5 versus 15, marked a secondary response that was weaker. Primary-vaccination clones mostly resurfaced post-booster (less than 98% CD4, roughly 90% CD8). Any FACS-sorted repertoire could hold abundant clonotypes that contaminate it from the bulk population.

The V and J genes are TRBV7-6 and TRBJ1-3; possible D gene TRBD1, 5 bases. This receptor was identified in a man under 40 who received the YFV17D yellow fever vaccine. The starting material was PBMCs, obtained 5 days after the yellow fever booster vaccination. Here the CDR3 reads CASSLPGNTIYF. CDR3 nucleotide sequence: TGTGCCAGCAGCTTACCAGGGAACACCATATATTTT. Variable domain in full (rest from reference TRBV7-6 and TRBJ1-3): GAGVSQSPRYKVTKRGQDVALRCDPISGHVSLYWYRQALGQGPEFLTYFNYEAQQDKSGLPNDRFSAERPEGSISTLTIQRTEQRDSAMYRCASSLPGNTIYFGEGSWLTVV.